These 28 T cell receptor beta chains were all obtained from the same sample, sequenced in a study of T cells expressing NK-cell markers. Reprocessing the 5' RACE reads, TCRdb reports a single entry for every CDR3 protein and omits DNA. This sample's table reports about 370,000 distinct CDR3 sequences. Sample: blood T cells: a sorted CD56 or NKG2C T cell subset, CD4+ or CD8+ T cells, or bulk PBMC T cells (not recorded which). All receptors derive from a woman in her forties or fifties in good health.

This rearrangement joins TRBV3-1 to TRBJ2-1; absent DNA, TCRdb's TRBD2 call cannot be checked. CDR1 and CDR2 from the germline V gene are LGHDT and YNNKEL (reference sequence). The length of the CDR3 is 19 residues. The CDR3 loop reads CASSQVSLRGSGTYNEQFF.

The V and J genes are TRBV6-6 and TRBJ2-3; TCRdb proposes TRBD2, but this gene call is untestable without DNA. The CDR3 sequence is 18 residues long. The germline gives CDR1 MNHNY, CDR2 SVGAGI (reference sequence). This chain's CDR3 is CASSQGLAGGTSTDTQYF.

The V and J genes are TRBV3-1 and TRBJ2-1; no DNA is available, so the TRBD2 call from TCRdb remains unchecked. The CDR3 consists of 17 residues. Germline-derived CDR1 and CDR2 are LGHDT and YNNKEL (reference sequence). The CDR3 reads CASSQLQTGGRYNEQFF.

V gene TRBV27 combines with J gene TRBJ2-3. The length of the CDR3 is 12 residues. CDR1 is MNHEY, CDR2 SMNVEV, per germline (reference sequence). The CDR3 here is CASSQTGDTQYF.

This chain connects TRBV29-1 to TRBJ2-1; TCRdb reports TRBD2, a call that lacks DNA to check it against. In germline, CDR1 is SQVTM, CDR2 ANQGSEA. The CDR3 is 14 residues long. The CDR3 spells CSVWAGGSYNEQFF.

V and J are TRBV24-1 and TRBJ2-1. The V gene's germline CDR1 is KGHDR and CDR2 SFDVKD. This CDR3 has 16 amino acids. The chain's CDR3 is CATSDSVGRSYNEQFF.

V and J are TRBV11-3 and TRBJ1-3. The CDR3 covers 17 residues. Germline CDR1 is SGHNT and CDR2 is YENEEA. CDR3 residues: CASSHPFQGASGNTIYF.

The chain recombines TRBV6-5 with TRBJ1-3; TCRdb picks TRBD1, but there is no DNA to check that call. Germline V lookup: CDR1 MNHEY, CDR2 SVGAGI. The CDR3 extends over 15 amino acids. CDR3 region: CASSAPGQGGNTIYF.

The chain uses TRBV4-1 and TRBJ1-5; checking the TCRdb D call of TRBD1 is not possible without DNA. There are 14 residues in the CDR3. CDR1 is MGHRA and CDR2 is YSYEKL in the germline V gene. CDR3 region: CASSQGGGLGPQHF.

The chain combines TRBV5-1 with TRBJ1-3; the TCRdb call, TRBD1, lacks DNA for checking. Per the germline V gene, CDR1 is SGHRS and CDR2 is YFSETQ. The CDR3 is made up of 18 amino acids. The CDR3 spells CASSRIEQGLRAGNTIYF.

V usage is TRBV12-5 and J usage is TRBJ2-2. The CDR3 is 11 amino acids. From germline, CDR1 is LGHNT and CDR2 FRNRAP. The CDR3 spells CASAIPGELFF.

The chain employs TRBV2 and TRBJ2-5. The CDR3 has 13 amino acids. The V gene's germline CDR1 is SNHLY and CDR2 FYNNEI. The CDR3 region is CASISGTKETQYF.

The chain uses TRBV20-1 and TRBJ2-4; lacking DNA, the TRBD2 call made by TCRdb goes unchecked. The CDR3 extends over 18 amino acids. CDR1 and CDR2 (germline): DFQATT, SNEGSKA (reference sequence). The CDR3 region is CSARTFVSIGREAHIQYF.

The chain links TRBV12-3 or TRBV12-4 to TRBJ2-5; checking the TCRdb D call of TRBD2 is not possible without DNA. The CDR3 consists of 14 residues. This CDR3 is CASGLTLSRETQYF.

This chain uses TRBV5-1 with TRBJ2-3; as DNA is missing, the TRBD2 call by TCRdb cannot be tested. This CDR3 spans 15 amino acids. Germline V lookup: CDR1 SGHRS, CDR2 YFSETQ. The CDR3 reads CASSLGLADTDTQYF.

V and J are TRBV5-1 and TRBJ1-2; as DNA is missing, the TRBD1 call by TCRdb cannot be tested. CDR1 and CDR2 (germline): SGHRS, YFSETQ. The CDR3 covers 14 residues. The CDR3 here is CASHEAGRENGYTF. Full variable domain (missing parts from reference TRBV5-1 and TRBJ1-2): KAGVTQTPRYLIKTRGQQVTLSCSPISGHRSVSWYQQTPGQGLQFLFEYFSETQRNKGNFPGRFSGRQFSNSRSEMNVSTLELGDSALYLCASHEAGRENGYTFGSGTRLTVV.

V and J are TRBV14 and TRBJ1-4; TCRdb reports TRBD1, a call that lacks DNA to check it against. CDR3 length equals 15 residues. Per germline, CDR1 SGHDN and CDR2 FVKESK. This CDR3 is CASSQGGRVNEKLFF. The variable domain in full, with the rest retrieved from reference TRBV14 and TRBJ1-4, is EAGVTQFPSHSVIEKGQTVTLRCDPISGHDNLYWYRRVMGKEIKFLLHFVKESKQDESGMPNNRFLAERTGGTYSTLKVQPAELEDSGVYFCASSQGGRVNEKLFFGSGTQLSVL.

V is TRBV12-3 or TRBV12-4 and J is TRBJ2-7; with no DNA, the TCRdb D assignment of TRBD2 cannot be verified. This CDR3 has 14 amino acids. The CDR3 loop is CASSSEASSYEQYF.

The rearrangement links TRBV5-1 to TRBJ2-5; TCRdb gives TRBD1 as the D gene, but with no DNA this cannot be confirmed. Germline lookup yields CDR1 SGHRS and CDR2 YFSETQ. This CDR3 is built from 14 residues. The CDR3 region is CASSLGGQKETQYF.

CDR3 protein: CASSLWDNPNQPQHF. The chain uses TRBV7-2 and TRBJ1-5; the TCRdb D gene call, TRBD1, has no DNA to confirm it. This CDR3 region has 15 residues. The germline gives CDR1 SGHTA, CDR2 FQGNSA.

The rearrangement joins TRBV20-1 to TRBJ1-4; the D gene TCRdb calls, TRBD1, cannot be checked with no DNA. The CDR3 contains 12 residues. Germline CDR1 reads DFQATT; CDR2 reads SNEGSKA (reference sequence). This chain's CDR3 is CSAPDRDEKLFF.

The rearrangement uses TRBV3-1 and TRBJ2-7; the D call from TCRdb, TRBD1, cannot be confirmed without DNA. Germline V gene data show CDR1 as LGHDT and CDR2 as YNNKEL (reference sequence). The CDR3 is 13 residues long. The CDR3: CASSQVAGAEQYF.

This chain connects TRBV24-1 to TRBJ2-1; the TCRdb call, TRBD2, lacks DNA for checking. This CDR3 contains 19 residues. The germline CDR1 and CDR2 sequences are KGHDR and SFDVKD. The CDR3 loop reads CATSDLPHVEGSEKNEQFF.

This chain uses TRBV20-1 with TRBJ2-1; TCRdb names TRBD2, which stays unverified in the absence of DNA. The length of the CDR3 is 15 residues. CDR1 is DFQATT, CDR2 SNEGSKA, per germline (reference sequence). This CDR3 is CSATLVSGFFGEQFF.

The J gene is TRBJ2-7, the V gene TRBV12-3 or TRBV12-4; TCRdb's D call of TRBD1 is untestable without DNA. This CDR3 is 16 amino acids long. CDR3: CASSLTGQGPLYEQYF.

This sequence joins TRBV29-1 and TRBJ1-4; TCRdb proposes TRBD1, but this gene call is untestable without DNA. The CDR3 is 13 residues long. The germline V gene has CDR1 SQVTM and CDR2 ANQGSEA. CDR3 in amino acids: CSARTGADEKLFF.

The chain uses TRBV29-1 and TRBJ2-1; TCRdb outputs TRBD2, but without DNA this stays unchecked. Germline lookup yields CDR1 SQVTM and CDR2 ANQGSEA. The CDR3 has 16 residues. CDR3 protein: CSVEDWLAGGYNEQFF.

The chain recombines TRBV6-6 with TRBJ1-5; absent DNA, TCRdb's TRBD1 call cannot be checked. The CDR3 is 16 amino acids. Germline V CDR1 and CDR2: MNHNY, SVGAGI (reference sequence). The CDR3 reads CASSYGGQGAVQPQHF.